Listed below are T cell receptor beta chains from one sample, sequenced in a study of shared clonotypes between healthy human individuals. This table comes from immunoSEQ multiplex PCR, and its TCRdb copy is limited to in-frame clones, with some not included. The table records 1.5 million to 2.5 million clones, less than 95% of them present only once. Sequencing input: naive CD8+ T cells sorted from blood. All receptors derive from a man between 18 and 35 years old in good health. The CDR3 runs from the conserved cysteine through the conserved F or W. D genes are given only for firm matches. A row's size may be missing; if present it is once, few, many or a size class.

CDR3: CASSLYTSGGPSSYNEQFF
DNA: TGTGCCAGCAGCTTGTACACTAGCGGGGGCCCAAGCTCCTACAATGAGCAGTTCTTC
J: TRBJ2-1
D: TRBD2
size: -
V: TRBV11-2

CDR3: CASSRGRNSLSPNYGYTF
DNA: TGTGCCAGCAGTCGAGGACGGAACTCACTTAGCCCTAACTATGGCTACACCTTC
J: TRBJ1-2
D: -
size: -
V: TRBV27

CDR3: CASSLPGREWSTGELFF
DNA: TGTGCCAGCAGTTTACCCGGCAGGGAGTGGTCCACCGGGGAGCTGTTTTTT
J: TRBJ2-2
D: -
size: -
V: TRBV28

CDR3: CASSPVGGRKETQYF
DNA: TGTGCCAGCAGCCCTGTTGGAGGGAGAAAAGAGACCCAGTACTTC
J: TRBJ2-5
D: -
size: -
V: TRBV27

CDR3: CASSSLAGAYQETQYF
DNA: TGTGCCAGCAGCTCACTAGCGGGAGCGTACCAAGAGACCCAGTACTTC
J: TRBJ2-5
D: TRBD2
size: -
V: TRBV7-2

CDR3: CASDKPGQGNEQYF
DNA: TGTGCCAGCGATAAACCGGGACAGGGCAACGAGCAGTACTTC
J: TRBJ2-7
D: TRBD1
size: -
V: TRBV28

CDR3: CASSQASRAEGYEQYF
DNA: TGCGCCAGCAGCCAAGCCTCAAGGGCGGAGGGCTACGAGCAGTACTTC
J: TRBJ2-7
D: -
size: -
V: TRBV4-3

CDR3: CASGVGNTGELFF
DNA: TGTGCCAGCGGCGTCGGGAACACCGGGGAGCTGTTTTTT
J: TRBJ2-2
D: -
size: -
V: TRBV25-1

CDR3: CASSLDISYEQYF
DNA: TGTGCCAGCAGTCTTGACATCTCCTACGAGCAGTACTTC
J: TRBJ2-7
D: -
size: -
V: TRBV27

CDR3: CASSYISDRDEQYF
DNA: TGTGCCAGCAGTTACATTTCGGACAGGGACGAGCAGTACTTC
J: TRBJ2-7
D: TRBD1
size: -
V: TRBV6-6

CDR3: CASGDYIRYEQYF
DNA: TGTGCCAGCGGGGATTACATACGCTACGAGCAGTACTTC
J: TRBJ2-7
D: -
size: once
V: TRBV6-1

CDR3: CASSTSEEVSPLHF
DNA: TGTGCCAGTAGTACCTCCGAGGAGGTTTCACCCCTCCACTTT
J: TRBJ1-6
D: -
size: -
V: TRBV19

CDR3: CSVGGTTGFYGYTF
DNA: TGCAGCGTTGGGGGGACGACAGGGTTCTATGGCTACACCTTC
J: TRBJ1-2
D: TRBD1
size: -
V: TRBV29-1

CDR3: CASSVVDGEGSDTQYF
DNA: TGTGCCAGCAGCGTAGTGGACGGTGAAGGCTCAGATACGCAGTATTTT
J: TRBJ2-3
D: -
size: -
V: TRBV9

CDR3: CASSLYPGLAGGAKSSYNEQFF
DNA: TGCGCCAGCAGCCTCTACCCGGGACTAGCGGGAGGCGCTAAGAGTTCCTACAATGAGCAGTTCTTC
J: TRBJ2-1
D: TRBD2
size: -
V: TRBV4-3

CDR3: CASSASGGMDEQYF
DNA: TGTGCCAGCAGCGCATCAGGGGGCATGGACGAGCAGTACTTC
J: TRBJ2-7
D: TRBD1
size: -
V: TRBV9

CDR3: CSVVAHNTGELFF
DNA: TGCAGCGTTGTGGCCCACAACACCGGGGAGCTGTTTTTT
J: TRBJ2-2
D: -
size: once
V: TRBV29-1

CDR3: CASSGSLLRDQPQHF
DNA: TGCGCCAGCAGTGGGAGTTTACTAAGGGATCAGCCCCAGCATTTT
J: TRBJ1-5
D: -
size: -
V: TRBV10-1

CDR3: CASSDPQVETQYF
DNA: TGTGCCAGCAGTGATCCACAGGTAGAGACCCAGTACTTC
J: TRBJ2-5
D: -
size: -
V: TRBV6-6

CDR3: CASSLGAVNTLHF
DNA: TGTGCCAGCAGCTTAGGGGCGGTAAATACCCTCCACTTT
J: TRBJ1-6
D: -
size: once
V: TRBV13

CDR3: CASSWAGRPTDTQYF
DNA: TGTGCCAGCAGCTGGGCGGGACGCCCCACAGATACGCAGTATTTT
J: TRBJ2-3
D: -
size: -
V: TRBV5-5

CDR3: CASSAVNSYGYTF
DNA: TGCGCCAGCAGTGCGGTAAACTCGTATGGCTACACCTTC
J: TRBJ1-2
D: -
size: -
V: TRBV10-2

CDR3: CASSLEVTSGSTDTQYF
DNA: TGCGCCAGCAGCTTGGAGGTGACTAGCGGCTCCACAGATACGCAGTATTTT
J: TRBJ2-3
D: TRBD2
size: -
V: TRBV5-1

CDR3: CASGAGGELFF
DNA: TGTGCCAGCGGGGCGGGGGGAGAACTGTTTTTT
J: TRBJ1-4
D: -
size: -
V: TRBV28

CDR3: CAISGTGTDVYEQYF
DNA: TGTGCCATCAGTGGGACCGGGACGGATGTCTACGAGCAGTACTTC
J: TRBJ2-7
D: -
size: -
V: TRBV10-3

CDR3: CASSVLLGQSYEQYF
DNA: TGTGCCAGTAGCGTTTTACTCGGACAGAGCTACGAGCAGTACTTC
J: TRBJ2-7
D: -
size: -
V: TRBV19

CDR3: CASSLVGTGGLDGYTF
DNA: TGTGCCAGCAGTCTAGTGGGGACAGGGGGCCTCGATGGCTACACCTTC
J: TRBJ1-2
D: TRBD1
size: -
V: TRBV7-3

CDR3: CASSQPSSGSRDEQFF
DNA: TGTGCCAGCAGCCAACCATCTAGCGGGAGTCGGGATGAGCAGTTCTTC
J: TRBJ2-1
D: TRBD2
size: -
V: TRBV11-3

CDR3: CASSLAITGGGLGKNYGYTF
DNA: TGTGCCAGCAGCTTAGCCATTACAGGGGGTGGATTGGGAAAGAACTATGGCTACACCTTC
J: TRBJ1-2
D: TRBD1
size: -
V: TRBV7-8

CDR3: CASSFKGAGGEAFF
DNA: TGTGCCAGCAGTTTTAAGGGGGCAGGCGGAGAAGCTTTCTTT
J: TRBJ1-1
D: TRBD1
size: -
V: TRBV27

CDR3: CASSWVRANEQFF
DNA: TGTGCCAGCAGCTGGGTCCGAGCAAATGAGCAGTTCTTC
J: TRBJ2-1
D: -
size: -
V: TRBV5-6

CDR3: CAWSEGAAVMNTEAFF
DNA: TGTGCCTGGAGTGAGGGGGCCGCCGTAATGAACACTGAAGCTTTCTTT
J: TRBJ1-1
D: TRBD1
size: few
V: TRBV30

CDR3: CSVAFSTDTQYF
DNA: TGCAGCGTAGCTTTTAGCACAGATACGCAGTATTTT
J: TRBJ2-3
D: -
size: once
V: TRBV29-1

CDR3: CASSLAHGNQPQHF
DNA: TGTGCCAGCAGCTTAGCTCACGGCAATCAGCCCCAGCATTTT
J: TRBJ1-5
D: -
size: -
V: TRBV7-9

CDR3: CASSSPGTSYEQYF
DNA: TGTGCCAGCAGCTCACCGGGGACAAGCTACGAGCAGTACTTC
J: TRBJ2-7
D: -
size: -
V: TRBV11-2

CDR3: CATSGGQGGYEQYF
DNA: TGTGCCACCAGCGGCGGACAGGGGGGATACGAGCAGTACTTC
J: TRBJ2-7
D: TRBD1
size: -
V: TRBV15

CDR3: CASSPGLAGAQGHNEQFF
DNA: TGTGCCAGCAGTCCAGGACTAGCGGGGGCGCAAGGCCACAATGAGCAGTTCTTC
J: TRBJ2-1
D: TRBD2
size: once
V: TRBV7-8

CDR3: CASSLEGGTYEQYF
DNA: TGTGCCAGCAGCTTGGAAGGGGGGACATACGAGCAGTACTTC
J: TRBJ2-7
D: -
size: once
V: TRBV7-9

CDR3: CASSNSGQGAELNQPQHF
DNA: TGTGCCAGCAGCAATTCTGGACAGGGGGCAGAGCTCAATCAGCCCCAGCATTTT
J: TRBJ1-5
D: TRBD1
size: -
V: TRBV5-6

CDR3: CASRERQGWWDTQYF
DNA: TGTGCCAGCAGAGAAAGACAGGGGTGGTGGGATACGCAGTATTTT
J: TRBJ2-3
D: TRBD1
size: -
V: TRBV2

CDR3: CASSVDLSDTGELFF
DNA: TGTGCCAGCAGCGTAGACCTCAGCGACACCGGGGAGCTGTTTTTT
J: TRBJ2-2
D: -
size: -
V: TRBV9

CDR3: CSVDPIGLGGYGDYGYTF
DNA: TGCAGCGTTGACCCAATTGGTTTGGGAGGGTATGGAGACTATGGCTACACCTTC
J: TRBJ1-2
D: -
size: -
V: TRBV29-1

CDR3: CASSTPWGANTEAFF
DNA: TGTGCCAGCAGTACCCCTTGGGGGGCGAACACTGAAGCTTTCTTT
J: TRBJ1-1
D: -
size: -
V: TRBV2

CDR3: CASSISGIVNTEAFF
DNA: TGTGCCAGCTCTATTTCGGGAATCGTGAACACTGAAGCTTTCTTT
J: TRBJ1-1
D: -
size: -
V: TRBV27

CDR3: CASQMGDTEAFF
DNA: TGTGCCAGCCAGATGGGGGACACTGAAGCTTTCTTT
J: TRBJ1-1
D: -
size: -
V: TRBV19